This T cell receptor beta chain is drawn from a study of shared clonotypes between healthy human individuals. Overall study results and limits: Among donors, the sharing of clonotypes was expected to be influenced by sequencing depth. Naive subsets tended to show greater estimated richness than memory subsets.

Running of the assay took place at deep level. The repertoire was sequenced with immunoSEQ multiplex PCR; TCRdb's copy has only in-frame clones and lacks some. The sample includes around 2.1 million clones, roughly 91% of them seen just once. Naive CD8 cells, CD45RO-negative and positively selected for CCR7, excluded terminally differentiated effector memory CD45RA+ cells. Regarding this clone: No antigen is known for it.

Trimming pared 8 bases from V and 4 bases from J, leaving 23 bases between. This CDR3 region has 16 residues. In germline, CDR1 is SNHLY, CDR2 FYNNEI. Sequenced input: naive CD8+ T cells from PBMCs. The rearrangement links TRBV2 to TRBJ1-1, with D tentatively TRBD1 (6 bases). The clonotype comes from a man between 18 and 29 years old in good health. Some clones in this sample may be carry-over from other donors' samples. DNA of the CDR3: TGTGCCAGCTCCGGACAGCCACTAGTATTTGCCACTGAAGCTTTCTTT. It encodes CASSGQPLVFATEAFF.